The 3 T cell receptor beta chains below all came from one sample that was sequenced in a study of T cell clonality in common variable immunodeficiency. What these receptors recognize is not known. Findings of the study overall: Common variable immunodeficiency TCR beta sequences reportedly had fewer deletions and N-nucleotide insertions.

TCRdb keeps only in-frame clones here, not all; method: immunoSEQ multiplex PCR. The sample was found to contain under 20,000 clones, and every one recurs. The sample was peripheral blood mononuclear cells. These receptors were taken from a human donor with common variable immunodeficiency.

To note about this clone: Sequencing ends 3 residues short of the CDR3 end; the germline J gene provides the rest. The chain employs TRBV30 and TRBJ1-2; 7 nucleotides line up with TRBD1. CDR3 length equals 14 residues. Germline-derived CDR1 and CDR2 are GTSNPN and SVGIG (reference sequence). V lost 5 bases, J lost 0 bases, and 6 bases stayed unmatched. The CDR3 spells CAWRPGTANYGYTF. Incomplete CDR3 DNA: TGTGCCTGGCGTCCCGGGACAGCTAACTATGGC. The variable domain in full, with the rest retrieved from reference TRBV30 and TRBJ1-2, is SQTIHQWPATLVQPVGSPLSLECTVEGTSNPNLYWYRQAAGRGLQLLFYSVGIGQISSEVPQNLSASRPQDRQFILSSKKLLLSDSGFYLCAWRPGTANYGYTFGSGTRLTVV.

There are many counts of this clone. With the read ending 3 residues before the CDR3 end, the germline J gene is used to fill in that end. The chain has TRBV27 and TRBJ1-4, with 7 bases that match TRBD1. CDR3 size: 15 residues. The germline V gene encodes CDR1 MNHEY and CDR2 SMNVEV (reference sequence). The sequenced part of the CDR3 DNA is TGTGCCAGCAGTTTAAGGGGATCCGGGACAGTCGAA. It codes for CASSLRGSGTVE. The full CDR3 reads CASSLRGSGTVELFF.

This clone was seen ten or more times. The sequenced fragment ends 3 residues before the CDR3 boundary, so the rest is inferred from the germline J gene. The rearrangement uses TRBV18 and TRBJ2-1, with 9 bases lining up with TRBD1. J was trimmed by 5 bases and V by 3 bases; bases with no gene match: 11. This CDR3 region has 17 residues. Germline V lookup: CDR1 KGHSH, CDR2 LQKENI. CDR3 DNA, as far as it was read: TGTGCCAGCTCACCGCAAGTCGGACAGGGGACCCACAATGAG. This codes for CASSPQVGQGTHNE. The full CDR3 protein reads CASSPQVGQGTHNEQFF.